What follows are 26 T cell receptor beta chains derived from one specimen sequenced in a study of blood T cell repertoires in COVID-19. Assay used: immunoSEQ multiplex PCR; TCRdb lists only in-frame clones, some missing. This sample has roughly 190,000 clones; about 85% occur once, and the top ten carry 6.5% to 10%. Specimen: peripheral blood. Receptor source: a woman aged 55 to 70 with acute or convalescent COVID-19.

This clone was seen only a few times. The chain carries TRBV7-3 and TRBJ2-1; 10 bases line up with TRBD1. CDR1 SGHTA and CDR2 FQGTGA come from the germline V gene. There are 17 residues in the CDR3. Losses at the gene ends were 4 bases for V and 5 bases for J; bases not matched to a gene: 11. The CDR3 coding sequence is TGTGCCAGCAGCTCCGCCATACTCGGGACAGGGGACAATGAGCAGTTCTTC. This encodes CASSSAILGTGDNEQFF. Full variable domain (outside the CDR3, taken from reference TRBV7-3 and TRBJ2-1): GAGVSQTPSNKVTEKGKYVELRCDPISGHTALYWYRQSLGQGPEFLIYFQGTGAADDSGLPNDRFFAVRPEGSVSTLKIQRTERGDSAVYLCASSSAILGTGDNEQFFGPGTRLTVL.

The CDR3 here is CASSLLVRNYGYTF. The CDR3 DNA reads as TGTGCCAGCAGTTTGCTAGTGAGAAACTATGGCTACACCTTC. The V and J genes are TRBV28 and TRBJ1-2; D call uncertain. The CDR3 totals 14 residues. Germline CDR1 reads MDHEN; CDR2 reads SYDVKM. Trimming left V 3 bases short and J 2 bases short, with 10 bases between.

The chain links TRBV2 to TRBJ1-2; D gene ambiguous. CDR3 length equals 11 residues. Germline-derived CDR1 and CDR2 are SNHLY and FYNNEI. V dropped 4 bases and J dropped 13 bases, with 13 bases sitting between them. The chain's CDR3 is CASSVLREITF. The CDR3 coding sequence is TGTGCCAGCAGTGTTCTTAGGGAGATCACCTTC.

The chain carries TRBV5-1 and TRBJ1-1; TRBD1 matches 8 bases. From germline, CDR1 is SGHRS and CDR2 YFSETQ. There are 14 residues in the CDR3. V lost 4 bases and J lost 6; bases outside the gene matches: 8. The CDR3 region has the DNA TGCGCCAGCAGCGAGAGACAGGGGCGCGCTGAAGCTTTCTTT. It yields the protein CASSERQGRAEAFF.

The CDR3 DNA is TGTGCCAGCAGTATCGGACAGGGCACTGAAGCTTTCTTT. This encodes CASSIGQGTEAFF. This rearrangement joins TRBV2 to TRBJ1-1; 8 bases align to TRBD1. There are 13 residues in the CDR3. The J segment lost 4 bases and the V segment lost 5 bases, leaving 3 bases of the junction unmatched. In germline, CDR1 is SNHLY, CDR2 FYNNEI.

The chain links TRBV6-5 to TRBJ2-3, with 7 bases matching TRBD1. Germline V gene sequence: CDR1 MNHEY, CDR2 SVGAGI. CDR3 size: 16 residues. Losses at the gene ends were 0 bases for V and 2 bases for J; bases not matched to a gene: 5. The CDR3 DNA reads TGTGCCAGCAGTTACTCTTCGGGACAGATCACAGATACGCAGTATTTT. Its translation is CASSYSSGQITDTQYF.

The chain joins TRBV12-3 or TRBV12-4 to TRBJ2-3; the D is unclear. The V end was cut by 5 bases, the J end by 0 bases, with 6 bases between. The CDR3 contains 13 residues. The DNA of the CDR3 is TGTGCCAGCAGTACGACTAGCACAGATACGCAGTATTTT. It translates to CASSTTSTDTQYF.

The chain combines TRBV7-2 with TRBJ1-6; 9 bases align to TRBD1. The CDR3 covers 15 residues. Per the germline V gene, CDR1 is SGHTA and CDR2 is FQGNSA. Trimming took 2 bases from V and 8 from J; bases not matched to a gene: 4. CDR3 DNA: TGTGCCAGCAGCTTATCGTGGACAGGGGATTCACCCCTCCACTTT. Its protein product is CASSLSWTGDSPLHF. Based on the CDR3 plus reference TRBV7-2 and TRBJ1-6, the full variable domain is GAGVSQSPSNKVTEKGKDVELRCDPISGHTALYWYRQSLGQGLEFLIYFQGNSAPDKSGLPSDRFSAERTGGSVSTLTIQRTQQEDSAVYLCASSLSWTGDSPLHFGNGTRLTVT.

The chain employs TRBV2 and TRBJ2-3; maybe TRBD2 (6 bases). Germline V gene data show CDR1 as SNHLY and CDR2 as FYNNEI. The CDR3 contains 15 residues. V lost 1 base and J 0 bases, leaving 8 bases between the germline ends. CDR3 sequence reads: CASSEGGGSTDTQYF. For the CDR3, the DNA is TGTGCCAGCAGTGAAGGTGGAGGGAGCACAGATACGCAGTATTTT.

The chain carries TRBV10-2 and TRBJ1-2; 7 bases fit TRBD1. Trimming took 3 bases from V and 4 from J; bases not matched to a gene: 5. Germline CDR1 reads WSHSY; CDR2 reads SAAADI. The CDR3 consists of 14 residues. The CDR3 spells CASSDQTGIYGYTF. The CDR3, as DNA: TGCGCCAGCAGTGATCAGACAGGGATCTATGGCTACACCTTC.

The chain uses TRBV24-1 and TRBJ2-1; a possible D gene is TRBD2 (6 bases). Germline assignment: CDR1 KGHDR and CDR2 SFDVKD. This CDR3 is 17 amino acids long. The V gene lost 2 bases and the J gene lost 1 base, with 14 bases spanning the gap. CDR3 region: CATSDSGGSWSYNEQFF. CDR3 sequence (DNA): TGTGCCACCAGTGATTCTGGAGGGAGCTGGTCCTACAATGAGCAGTTCTTC.

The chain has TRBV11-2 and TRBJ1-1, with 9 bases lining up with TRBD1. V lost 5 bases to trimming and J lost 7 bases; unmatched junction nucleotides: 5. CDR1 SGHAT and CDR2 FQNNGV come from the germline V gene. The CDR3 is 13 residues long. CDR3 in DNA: TGTGCCAGCAGCCCGCGACAGGGGGGTGAAGCTTTCTTT. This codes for CASSPRQGGEAFF.

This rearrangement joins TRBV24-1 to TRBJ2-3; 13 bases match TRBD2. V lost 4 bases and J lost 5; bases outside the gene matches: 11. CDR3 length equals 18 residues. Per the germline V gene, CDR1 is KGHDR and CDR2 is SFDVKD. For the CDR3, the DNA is TGTGCCACCAGTGACAAGGGACTAGCGGGACCCCCTGGAGATACGCAGTATTTT. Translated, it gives CATSDKGLAGPPGDTQYF.

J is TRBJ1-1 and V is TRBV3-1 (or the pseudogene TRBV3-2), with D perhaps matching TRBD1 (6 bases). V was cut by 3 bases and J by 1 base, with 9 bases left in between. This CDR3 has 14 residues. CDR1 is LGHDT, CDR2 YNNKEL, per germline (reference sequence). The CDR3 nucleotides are TGTGCCAGCAGCCACGCGACAGGGAACACTGAAGCTTTCTTT. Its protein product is CASSHATGNTEAFF.

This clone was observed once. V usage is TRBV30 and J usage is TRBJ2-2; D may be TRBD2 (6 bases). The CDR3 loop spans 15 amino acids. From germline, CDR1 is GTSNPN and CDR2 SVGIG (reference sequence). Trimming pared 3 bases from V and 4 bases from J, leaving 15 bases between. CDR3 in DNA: TGTGCCTGGAGCGACCGGGACTGGCTCACCGGGGAGCTGTTTTTT. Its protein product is CAWSDRDWLTGELFF.

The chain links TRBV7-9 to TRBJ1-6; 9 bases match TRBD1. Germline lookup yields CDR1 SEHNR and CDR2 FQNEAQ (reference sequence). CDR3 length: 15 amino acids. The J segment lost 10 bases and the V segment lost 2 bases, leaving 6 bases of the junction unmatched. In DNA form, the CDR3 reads TGTGCCAGCAGCTTAACCGGGACAGGGTTGTCACCCCTCCACTTT. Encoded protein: CASSLTGTGLSPLHF.

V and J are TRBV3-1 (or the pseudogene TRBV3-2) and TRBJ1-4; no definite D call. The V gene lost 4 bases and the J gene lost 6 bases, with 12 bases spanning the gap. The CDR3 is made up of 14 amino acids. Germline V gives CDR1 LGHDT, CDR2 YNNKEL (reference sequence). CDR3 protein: CASSLHVEDEKLFF. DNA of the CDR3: TGTGCCAGCAGCCTTCACGTAGAGGATGAAAAACTGTTTTTT.

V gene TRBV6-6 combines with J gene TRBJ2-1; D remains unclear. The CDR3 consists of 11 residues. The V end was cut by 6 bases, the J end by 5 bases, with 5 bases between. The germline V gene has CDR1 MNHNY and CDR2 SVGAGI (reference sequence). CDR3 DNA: TGTGCCAGCAGCCCTCACAATGAGCAGTTCTTC. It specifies CASSPHNEQFF.

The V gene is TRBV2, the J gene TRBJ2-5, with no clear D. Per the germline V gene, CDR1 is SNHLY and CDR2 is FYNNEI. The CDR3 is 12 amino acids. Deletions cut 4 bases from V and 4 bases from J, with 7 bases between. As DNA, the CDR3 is TGTGCCAGCAGTGGAGGTGGAGAGACCCAGTACTTC. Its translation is CASSGGGETQYF.

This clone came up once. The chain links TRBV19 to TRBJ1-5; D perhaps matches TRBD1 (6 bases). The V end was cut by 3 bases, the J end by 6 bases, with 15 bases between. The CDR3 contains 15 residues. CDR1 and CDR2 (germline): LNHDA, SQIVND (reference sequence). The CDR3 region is CASSMGPGAVQPQHF. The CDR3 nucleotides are TGTGCCAGTAGTATGGGGCCAGGGGCGGTTCAGCCCCAGCATTTT.

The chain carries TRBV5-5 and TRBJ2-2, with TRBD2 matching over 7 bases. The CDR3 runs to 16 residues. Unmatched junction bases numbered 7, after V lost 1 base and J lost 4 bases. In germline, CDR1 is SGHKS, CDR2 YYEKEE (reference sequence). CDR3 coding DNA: TGTGCCAGCAGCTTGTTAGGGCCTAGCGGCACCGGGGAGCTGTTTTTT. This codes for CASSLLGPSGTGELFF.

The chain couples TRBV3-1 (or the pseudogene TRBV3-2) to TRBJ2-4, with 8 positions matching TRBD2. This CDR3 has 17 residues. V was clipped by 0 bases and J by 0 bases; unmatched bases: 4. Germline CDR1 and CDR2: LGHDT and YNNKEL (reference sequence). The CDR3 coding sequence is TGTGCCAGCAGCCAAGATGACCTAGCGGGAGCCAAAAACATTCAGTACTTC. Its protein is CASSQDDLAGAKNIQYF.

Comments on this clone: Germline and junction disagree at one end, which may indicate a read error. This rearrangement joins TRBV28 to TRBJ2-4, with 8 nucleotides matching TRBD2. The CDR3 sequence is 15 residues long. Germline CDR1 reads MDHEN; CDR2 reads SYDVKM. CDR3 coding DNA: TGTGCCAGCAGTCCCTACGGACTAGCCCAAAACATTCAGTACTTC. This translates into CASSPYGLAQNIQYF.

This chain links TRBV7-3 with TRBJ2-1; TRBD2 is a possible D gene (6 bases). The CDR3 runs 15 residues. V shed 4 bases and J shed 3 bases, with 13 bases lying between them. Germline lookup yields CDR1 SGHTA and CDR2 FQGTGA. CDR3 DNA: TGTGCCAGCAGCTCCACTGCGGGGCTCTACAATGAGCAGTTCTTC. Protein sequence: CASSSTAGLYNEQFF. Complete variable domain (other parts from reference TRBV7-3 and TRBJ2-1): GAGVSQTPSNKVTEKGKYVELRCDPISGHTALYWYRQSLGQGPEFLIYFQGTGAADDSGLPNDRFFAVRPEGSVSTLKIQRTERGDSAVYLCASSSTAGLYNEQFFGPGTRLTVL.

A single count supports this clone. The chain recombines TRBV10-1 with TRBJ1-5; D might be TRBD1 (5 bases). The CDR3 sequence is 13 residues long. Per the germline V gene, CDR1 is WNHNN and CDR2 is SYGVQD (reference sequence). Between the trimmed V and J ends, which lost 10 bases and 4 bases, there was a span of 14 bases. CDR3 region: CATPQGGNQPQHF. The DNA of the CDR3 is TGCGCCACCCCCCAGGGAGGGAATCAGCCCCAGCATTTT.

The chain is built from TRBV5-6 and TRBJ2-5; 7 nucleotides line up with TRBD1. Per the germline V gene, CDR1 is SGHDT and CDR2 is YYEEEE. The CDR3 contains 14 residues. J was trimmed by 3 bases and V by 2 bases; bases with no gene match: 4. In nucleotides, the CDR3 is TGTGCCAGCAGCTTATCCGGGACAGAAGAGACCCAGTACTTC. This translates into CASSLSGTEETQYF.